This T cell receptor (beta chain) emerged from a study of blood T cell repertoires in COVID-19. For the study at large: Samples of COVID-19 (acute and convalescent) were obtained from the United States, Italy and Spain. In each case, the material was cDNA or gDNA derived from T cells, B-cell-depleted T cells, or PBMCs.

In the study's own analysis: Nucleated cell counts were estimated from reference gene primer amplification. Produced via immunoSEQ multiplex PCR; TCRdb's table is partial and in-frame only. V, J and clone size are those of that table, while D and trimming were read from the DNA. Of roughly 100,000 clones in the sample, 81% were seen once. This clone has just a few counts. The sequenced material came from peripheral blood. This clonotype was obtained from an older man with acute or convalescent COVID-19.

The DNA of the CDR3 is TGCGCCAGCAGCCAAGAAGGGGGGGTGAACACTGAAGCTTTCTTT. It specifies CASSQEGGVNTEAFF. The V call is TRBV4-1, the J call TRBJ1-1, with a weak D call TRBD1 (6 bases). V was trimmed by 0 bases and J by 0 bases, leaving 8 bases between them. Germline V gene data show CDR1 as MGHRA and CDR2 as YSYEKL. CDR3 length: 15 amino acids.